The 2 T cell receptor beta chains below all came from one sample that was sequenced in a study of blood T cell repertoires in COVID-19. The protocol was immunoSEQ multiplex PCR, while the TCRdb copy is restricted to in-frame clones and leaves out a portion. The sample has some 300,000 clones; 70% to 90% are singletons. The sample was peripheral blood. The receptors were sampled from a woman between 65 and 79 years old with COVID-19, enrolled during active disease.

The rearrangement links TRBV7-3 to TRBJ2-3; 10 positions match TRBD2. Germline loops: CDR1 SGHTA, CDR2 FQGTGA. J gave up 1 base and V 3 bases, and 7 bases lay outside the gene matches. The CDR3 is 17 residues long. CDR3 bases: TGTGCCAGCAGCTTCCAGCGGGGGGGCCGTGGCACAGATACGCAGTATTTT. Translating gives CASSFQRGGRGTDTQYF.

The chain is built from TRBV5-8 and TRBJ1-1; tentatively, D is TRBD1 (6 bases). V was shortened by 2 bases and J by 4 bases, with 12 bases between the two germline ends. Per germline, CDR1 SGHTS and CDR2 YDEGEE. This CDR3 is built from 14 residues. The CDR3 here is CASSLLQGLTEAFF. As DNA, the CDR3 is TGTGCCAGCAGCTTACTTCAGGGGCTCACTGAAGCTTTCTTT.